Detailed here is one T cell receptor (beta chain). Its antigen is currently unknown. The assay was immunoSEQ multiplex PCR, and TCRdb's table has in-frame clones only and misses some. The table lists some 60,000 clones, roughly 80% of them singletons. This CDR3 spans 16 amino acids. The J segment lost 5 bases and the V segment lost 3 bases, leaving 8 bases of the junction unmatched. Looked up from germline, CDR1 is KGHSH and CDR2 is LQKENI. The data were obtained in a study of radiotherapy plus CTLA-4 blockade in lung cancer. Study-wide results and limits: After radiotherapy and ipilimumab, tumor-derived clones expanded in peripheral blood.

The V gene is TRBV18, the J gene TRBJ1-5; TRBD1 aligns across 9 bases. The sequencing here drew on peripheral blood, taken from a patient treated with radiotherapy plus ipilimumab. The clonotype originates from a human donor with non-small cell lung cancer who had a complete response to radiotherapy plus ipilimumab. CDR3 region: CASSPGTGYVDQPQHF. The CDR3 region has the DNA TGTGCCAGCTCACCCGGGACAGGGTATGTGGATCAGCCCCAGCATTTT.